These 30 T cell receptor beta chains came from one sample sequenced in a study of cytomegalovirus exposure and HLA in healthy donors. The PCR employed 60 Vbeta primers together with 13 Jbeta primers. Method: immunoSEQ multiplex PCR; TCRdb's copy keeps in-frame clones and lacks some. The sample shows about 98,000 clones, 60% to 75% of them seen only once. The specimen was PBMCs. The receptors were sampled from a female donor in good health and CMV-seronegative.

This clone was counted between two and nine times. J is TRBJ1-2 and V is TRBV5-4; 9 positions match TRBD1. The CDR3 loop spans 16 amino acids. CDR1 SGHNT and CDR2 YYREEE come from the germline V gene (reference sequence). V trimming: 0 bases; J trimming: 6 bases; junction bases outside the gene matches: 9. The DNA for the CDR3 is TGTGCCAGCAGCTTGGCCCAAATACAGGGGGCGAATGGCTACACCTTC. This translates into CASSLAQIQGANGYTF.

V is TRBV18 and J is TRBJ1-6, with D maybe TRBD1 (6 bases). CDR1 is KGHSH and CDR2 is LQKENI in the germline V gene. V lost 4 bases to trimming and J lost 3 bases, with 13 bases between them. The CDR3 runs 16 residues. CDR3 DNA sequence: TGTGCCAGCTCACTTTACTCCAGGGGCTATAATTCACCCCTCCACTTT. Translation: CASSLYSRGYNSPLHF.

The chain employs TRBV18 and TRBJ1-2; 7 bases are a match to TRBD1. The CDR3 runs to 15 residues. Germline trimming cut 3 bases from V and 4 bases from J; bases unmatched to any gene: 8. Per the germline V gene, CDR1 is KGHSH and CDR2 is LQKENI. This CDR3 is CASSPNRGDAYGYTF. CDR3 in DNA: TGTGCCAGCTCACCTAACAGGGGCGATGCCTATGGCTACACCTTC. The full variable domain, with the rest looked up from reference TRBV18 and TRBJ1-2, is NAGVMQNPRHLVRRRGQEARLRCSPMKGHSHVYWYRQLPEEGLKFMVYLQKENIIDESGMPKERFSAEFPKEGPSILRIQQVVRGDSAAYFCASSPNRGDAYGYTFGSGTRLTVV.

The CDR3 region has the DNA TGCGCCAGCAGCGGGATGGGGGGGGGCTACACCTTC. It translates to CASSGMGGGYTF. This chain uses TRBV4-1 with TRBJ1-2, with D maybe TRBD1 (5 bases). V shed 5 bases and J shed 8 bases, with 12 bases lying between them. The CDR3 spans 12 residues. Germline V gene data show CDR1 as MGHRA and CDR2 as YSYEKL.

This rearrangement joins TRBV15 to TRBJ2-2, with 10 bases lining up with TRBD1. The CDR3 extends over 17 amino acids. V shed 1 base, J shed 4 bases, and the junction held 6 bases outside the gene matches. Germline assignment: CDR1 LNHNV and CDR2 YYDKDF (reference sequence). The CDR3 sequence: CATSRGGTGVSTGELFF. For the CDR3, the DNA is TGTGCCACCAGCAGAGGGGGGACAGGGGTGAGCACCGGGGAGCTGTTTTTT.

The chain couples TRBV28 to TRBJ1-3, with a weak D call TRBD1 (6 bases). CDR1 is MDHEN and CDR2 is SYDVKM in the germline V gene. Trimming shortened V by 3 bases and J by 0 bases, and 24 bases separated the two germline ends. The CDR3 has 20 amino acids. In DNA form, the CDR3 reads TGTGCCAGCAGTTTCCCGTTCGGGACACCTTCCGAGAGCTCTGGAAACACCATATATTTT. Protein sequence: CASSFPFGTPSESSGNTIYF.

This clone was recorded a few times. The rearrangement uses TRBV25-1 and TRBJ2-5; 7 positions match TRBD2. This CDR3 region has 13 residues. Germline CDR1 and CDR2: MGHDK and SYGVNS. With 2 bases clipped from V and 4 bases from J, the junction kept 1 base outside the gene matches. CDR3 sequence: CASSETGGETQYF. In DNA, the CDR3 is TGTGCCAGCAGTGAAACGGGGGGAGAGACCCAGTACTTC.

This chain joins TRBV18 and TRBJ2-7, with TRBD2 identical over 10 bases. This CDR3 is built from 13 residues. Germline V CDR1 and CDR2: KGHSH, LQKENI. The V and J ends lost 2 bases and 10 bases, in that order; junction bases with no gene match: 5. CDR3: CASSPTSGIEQYF. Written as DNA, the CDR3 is TGTGCCAGCTCACCAACTAGCGGGATTGAACAGTACTTC.

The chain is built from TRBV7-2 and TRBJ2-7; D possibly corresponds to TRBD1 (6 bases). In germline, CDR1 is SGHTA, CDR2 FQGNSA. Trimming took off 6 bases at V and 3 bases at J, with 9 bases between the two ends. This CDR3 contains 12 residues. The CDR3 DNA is TGTGCCAGCAGACCGACAGGCTACGAGCAGTACTTC. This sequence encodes CASRPTGYEQYF.

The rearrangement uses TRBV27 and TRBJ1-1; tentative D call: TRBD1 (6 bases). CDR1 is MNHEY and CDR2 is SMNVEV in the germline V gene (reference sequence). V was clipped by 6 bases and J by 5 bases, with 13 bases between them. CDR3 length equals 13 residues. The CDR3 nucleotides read TGTGCCAGCAGACAGGGATCAGGGACTGAAGCTTTCTTT. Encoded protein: CASRQGSGTEAFF.

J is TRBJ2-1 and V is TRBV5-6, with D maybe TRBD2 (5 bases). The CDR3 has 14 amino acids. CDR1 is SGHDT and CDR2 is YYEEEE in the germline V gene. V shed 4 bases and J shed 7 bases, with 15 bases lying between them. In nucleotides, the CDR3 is TGTGCCAGCAGCCCCGGGGTCTCTCCTAATGAGCAGTTCTTC. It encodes CASSPGVSPNEQFF.

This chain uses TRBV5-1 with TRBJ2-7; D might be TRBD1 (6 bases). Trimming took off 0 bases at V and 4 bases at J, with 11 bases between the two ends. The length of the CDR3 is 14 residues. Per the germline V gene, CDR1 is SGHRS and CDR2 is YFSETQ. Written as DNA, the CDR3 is TGCGCCAGCAGCTTGGCTGGCCAGGGGTACGAGCAGTACTTC. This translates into CASSLAGQGYEQYF.

The chain's CDR3 is CASRERGQETQYF. CDR3 sequence (DNA): TGTGCCAGCAGGGAGAGGGGGCAAGAGACCCAGTACTTC. The rearrangement joins TRBV2 to TRBJ2-5; perhaps TRBD1 as D (6 bases). Per the germline V gene, CDR1 is SNHLY and CDR2 is FYNNEI. V shed 6 bases and J shed 2 bases, with 10 bases lying between them. The CDR3 runs to 13 residues.

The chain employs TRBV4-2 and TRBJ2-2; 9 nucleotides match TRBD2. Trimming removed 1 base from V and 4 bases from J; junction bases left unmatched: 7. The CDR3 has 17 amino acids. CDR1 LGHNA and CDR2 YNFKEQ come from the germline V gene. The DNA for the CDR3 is TGTGCCAGCAGCCAAGGGGTAGCTAGCGGGATCACCGGGGAGCTGTTTTTT. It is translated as CASSQGVASGITGELFF.

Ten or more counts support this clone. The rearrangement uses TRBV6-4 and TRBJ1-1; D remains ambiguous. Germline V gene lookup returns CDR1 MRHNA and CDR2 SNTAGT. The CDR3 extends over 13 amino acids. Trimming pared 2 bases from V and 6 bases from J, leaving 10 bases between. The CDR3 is CASSDMPESEAFF. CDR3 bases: TGTGCCAGCAGTGACATGCCAGAATCTGAAGCTTTCTTT.

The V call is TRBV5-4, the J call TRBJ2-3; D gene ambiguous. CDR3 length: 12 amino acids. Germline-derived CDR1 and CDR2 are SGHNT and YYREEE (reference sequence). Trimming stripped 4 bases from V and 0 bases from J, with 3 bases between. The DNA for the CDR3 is TGTGCCAGCAGCGCGAGCACAGATACGCAGTATTTT. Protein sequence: CASSASTDTQYF.

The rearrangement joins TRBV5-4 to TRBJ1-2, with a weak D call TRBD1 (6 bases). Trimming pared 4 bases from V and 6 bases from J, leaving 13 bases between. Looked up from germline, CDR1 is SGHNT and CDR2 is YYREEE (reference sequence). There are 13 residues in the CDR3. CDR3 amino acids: CASSPGERNGYTF. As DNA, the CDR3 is TGTGCCAGCAGCCCAGGGGAAAGGAATGGCTACACCTTC.

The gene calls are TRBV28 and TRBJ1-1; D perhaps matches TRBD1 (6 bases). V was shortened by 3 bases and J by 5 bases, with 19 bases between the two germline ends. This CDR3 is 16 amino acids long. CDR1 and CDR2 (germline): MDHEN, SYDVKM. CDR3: CASSLWGGRINTEAFF. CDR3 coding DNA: TGTGCCAGCAGTTTGTGGGGGGGCCGGATAAATACTGAAGCTTTCTTT. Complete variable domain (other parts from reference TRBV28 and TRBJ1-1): DVKVTQSSRYLVKRTGEKVFLECVQDMDHENMFWYRQDPGLGLRLIYFSYDVKMKEKGDIPEGYSVSREKKERFSLILESASTNQTSMYLCASSLWGGRINTEAFFGQGTRLTVV.

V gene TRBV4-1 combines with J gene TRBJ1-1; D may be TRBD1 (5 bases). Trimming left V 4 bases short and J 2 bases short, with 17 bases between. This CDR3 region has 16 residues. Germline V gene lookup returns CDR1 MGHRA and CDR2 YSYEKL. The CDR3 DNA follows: TGCGCCAGCAGCCGGCGCCTTGGGGCAGGAAACACTGAAGCTTTCTTT. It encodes CASSRRLGAGNTEAFF.

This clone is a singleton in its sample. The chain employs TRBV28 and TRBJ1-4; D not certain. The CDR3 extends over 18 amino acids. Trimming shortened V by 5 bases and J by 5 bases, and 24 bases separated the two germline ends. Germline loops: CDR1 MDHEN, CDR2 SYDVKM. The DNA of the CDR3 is TGTGCCAGCAGTCCCAGTGAGGGTTTAGGCACGGTGAATGAAAAACTGTTTTTT. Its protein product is CASSPSEGLGTVNEKLFF.

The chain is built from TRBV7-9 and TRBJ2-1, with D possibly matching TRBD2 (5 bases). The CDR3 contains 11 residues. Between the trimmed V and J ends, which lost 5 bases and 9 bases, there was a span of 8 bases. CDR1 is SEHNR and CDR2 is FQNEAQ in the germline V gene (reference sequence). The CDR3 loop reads CASSRAGEQFF. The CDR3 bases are TGTGCCAGCAGCCGGGCGGGTGAGCAGTTCTTC.

CDR3 amino acids: CSVGESHAGNTIYF. The CDR3 DNA sequence: TGCAGCGTTGGTGAGTCCCATGCTGGAAACACCATATATTTT. The chain joins TRBV29-1 to TRBJ1-3; D is undetermined. This CDR3 region has 14 residues. V was trimmed by 4 bases and J by 2 bases, leaving 12 bases between them. Germline V CDR1 and CDR2: SQVTM, ANQGSEA.

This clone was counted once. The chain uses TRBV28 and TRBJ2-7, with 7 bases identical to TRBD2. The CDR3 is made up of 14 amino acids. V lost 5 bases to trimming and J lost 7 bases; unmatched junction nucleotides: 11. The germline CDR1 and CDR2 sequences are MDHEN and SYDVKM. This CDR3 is CASSGAGRTWEQYF. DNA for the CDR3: TGTGCCAGCAGTGGAGCGGGGAGAACTTGGGAGCAGTACTTC.

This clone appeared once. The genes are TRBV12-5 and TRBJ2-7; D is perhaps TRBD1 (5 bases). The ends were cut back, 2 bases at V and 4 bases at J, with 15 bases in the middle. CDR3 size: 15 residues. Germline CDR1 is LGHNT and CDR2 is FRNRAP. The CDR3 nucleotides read TGTGCTAGTGGTTTGACCTTACAGGAGACTTACGAGCAGTACTTC. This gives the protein CASGLTLQETYEQYF. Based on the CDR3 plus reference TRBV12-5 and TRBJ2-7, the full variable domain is DARVTQTPRHKVTEMGQEVTMRCQPILGHNTVFWYRQTMMQGLELLAYFRNRAPLDDSGMPKDRFSAEMPDATLATLKIQPSEPRDSAVYFCASGLTLQETYEQYFGPGTRLTVT.

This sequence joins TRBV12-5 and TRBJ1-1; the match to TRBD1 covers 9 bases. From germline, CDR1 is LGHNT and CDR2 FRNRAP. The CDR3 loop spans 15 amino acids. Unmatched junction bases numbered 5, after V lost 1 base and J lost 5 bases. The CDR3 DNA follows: TGTGCTAGTGGTTTGGAGACAGGGGGAGGGACTGAAGCTTTCTTT. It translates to CASGLETGGGTEAFF.

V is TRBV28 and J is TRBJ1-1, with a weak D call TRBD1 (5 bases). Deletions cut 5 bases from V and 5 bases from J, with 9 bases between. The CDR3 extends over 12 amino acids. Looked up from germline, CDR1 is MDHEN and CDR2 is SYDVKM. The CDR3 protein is CASSPGGTEAFF. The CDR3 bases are TGTGCCAGCAGTCCGGGGGGTACTGAAGCTTTCTTT.

In DNA form, the CDR3 reads TGTGCCAGCAGCCAACAGGGGACAGGGGGCGGGAATCAGCCCCAGCATTTT. It codes for CASSQQGTGGGNQPQHF. The chain employs TRBV13 and TRBJ1-5, with 12 bases matching TRBD1. This CDR3 comprises 17 residues. Germline trimming cut 5 bases from V and 4 bases from J; bases unmatched to any gene: 9. Germline V CDR1 and CDR2: PRHDT, FYEKMQ (reference sequence).

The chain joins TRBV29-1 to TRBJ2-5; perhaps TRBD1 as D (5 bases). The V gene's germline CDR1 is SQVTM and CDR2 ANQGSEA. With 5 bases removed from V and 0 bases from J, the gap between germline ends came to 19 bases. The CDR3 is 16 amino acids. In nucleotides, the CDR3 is TGCAGCGTTTACTACCTACTTTCAGGGTACCAAGAGACCCAGTACTTC. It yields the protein CSVYYLLSGYQETQYF. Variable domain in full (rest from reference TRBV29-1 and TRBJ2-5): SAVISQKPSRDICQRGTSLTIQCQVDSQVTMMFWYRQQPGQSLTLIATANQGSEATYESGFVIDKFPISRPNLTFSTLTVSNMSPEDSSIYLCSVYYLLSGYQETQYFGPGTRLLVL.

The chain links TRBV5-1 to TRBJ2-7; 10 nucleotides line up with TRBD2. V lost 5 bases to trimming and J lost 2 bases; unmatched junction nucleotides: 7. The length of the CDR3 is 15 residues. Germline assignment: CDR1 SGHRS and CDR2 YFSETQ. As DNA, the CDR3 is TGCGCCAGCAGGTCTAGCGGGAGAACCCCCTACGAGCAGTACTTC. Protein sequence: CASRSSGRTPYEQYF.

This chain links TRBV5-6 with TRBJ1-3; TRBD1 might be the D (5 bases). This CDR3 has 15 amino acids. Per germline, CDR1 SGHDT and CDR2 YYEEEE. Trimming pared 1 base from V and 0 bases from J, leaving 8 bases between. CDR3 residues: CASSLSGYSGNTIYF. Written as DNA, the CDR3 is TGTGCCAGCAGCTTGTCAGGGTACTCTGGAAACACCATATATTTT.